This TCR beta chain was identified during a study of T cells in Graves' hyperthyroidism and ophthalmopathy. Notes on the study in general: Blood also showed most of the thyroid clonotypes that were expanded above 0.001.

As concerns this clonotype: What it binds is unknown.

The trim removed 1 base at V and 7 bases at J, leaving 7 bases unmatched. CDR3 length: 15 amino acids. Germline-derived CDR1 and CDR2 are MGHRA and YSYEKL. Among ophthalmopathy patients, the Clinical Activity Score reached at least 3, the NOSPECS grade reached at least 4, and duration remained under 3 months. Fresh peripheral blood, about 10 ml of it, supplied the PBMCs. Amplified TCR beta CDR3 regions came from RNA transcripts. HTBI primers were used for first-round RT-PCR of the TCR CDR3. One entry per CDR3 protein, called by TCRdb with MiXCR from the multiplex PCR reads. The sample contains about 640,000 distinct CDR3 sequences, around 21% of which appear only once.

The receptor was isolated from a man aged 30-40 years with Graves' ophthalmopathy. V usage is TRBV4-1 and J usage is TRBJ2-7, with 10 bases that match TRBD2. The sequencing sample was made of blood. The CDR3 DNA reads as TGCGCCAGCAGCCAAGGGACTAGCGGCGTCCGGGAGCAGTACTTC. Translation: CASSQGTSGVREQYF.